This T cell receptor beta chain emerged from a study of shared clonotypes between healthy human individuals (dated by TCRdb to the early 2020s). General notes on the study: A few men and a couple of women, aged 18 to 49 years, made up the cohort. The study deeply sequenced blood TCR repertoires of about 5 healthy adults to estimate repertoire size and the extent of clonotype sharing between individuals. Libraries were prepared and TCR repertoires were sequenced by different laboratories using diverse techniques, in order to increase sequencing depth and limit assay-specific biases. Per donor, leukapheresis produced somewhere between about 0.85 and 8.9 billion PBMCs. The investigation overall reported the following: The genetic and exposure-history diversity represented was limited by the small number of donors. Pairwise subsampling led to the expectation that sequencing depth would affect the degree of clonotype sharing among donors. Only blood was sampled, and tissue TCR repertoires likely differ from those in blood.

Using the deep immunoSEQ assay, TCR CDR3 regions were amplified from genomic DNA by multiplex PCR. For each cell subset, the extracted genomic DNA was distributed evenly across all wells of several immunoSEQ 96-well plates, and each plate served as one replicate. For unsorted PBMC, approximately 290 ng of genomic DNA, equivalent to around 30,000 T cell genomes, went into each replicate PCR. Ten immunoSEQ deep assay plates were used to sequence unsorted PBMC genomic DNA. The purified libraries were quantified using a Qubit 3.0 fluorometer, sized with a Bioanalyzer 2100, and then quantified again using the KAPA Library Quantification kit. Every immunoSEQ 96-well plate was sequenced on a dedicated single-read 150-cycle Illumina NextSeq 550 flow cell. From the authors' description of their analysis: The immunoSEQ output contained only junctional sequences without quality scores, so filtering could not match that applied to full-length reads. Sequences were annotated with PyIR, a Python wrapper for IgBLAST v1.9, using IMGT germline references to assign V/J genes and CDR3. Reads were removed for weak V/J assignments (E-value above 1e-6), missing CDR3, stop codons, out-of-frame junctions, or ambiguous translated residues. V3J clonotypes were defined by identical inferred V gene, J gene, and CDR3 amino acid sequence. To compute the percentage overlap between repertoires, the number of shared unique clonotypes was divided by the size of the smaller repertoire. Repertoire richness was assessed with RTK rarefaction, the Chao1 estimator, and Recon v2.1 estimates of unobserved clonotypes. The table was pulled from immuneACCESS by TCRdb, which kept in-frame rearrangements only. Such tables lose some clones; where checked, under half of the loss comes from unresolved V genes, and the rest has no known cause. D and trimming were read from the DNA, whereas the V and J calls and clone size are those reported in that table. This sample gives fewer than 650,000 clones in total; 76% of them show up just once. Approximately 13% of the sample is held by the ten biggest clonotypes.

A word on this clone: Its specific antigen is unknown. No base quality information exists; no much larger clone differs at one position.

Donors were healthy HIV-negative adults with no recently reported acute infections or vaccinations. Only Caucasian adults living in Nashville, Tennessee, USA were represented among the donors. For unsorted samples, tens of millions of PBMCs were counted, and genomic DNA was extracted using the QIAamp DNA Blood Mini kit. Blood was collected by leukapheresis, and PBMCs were isolated by Ficoll-Histopaque density gradient centrifugation and then cryopreserved in liquid nitrogen vapor phase. Germline trimming amounts to 8 bases on V and 6 bases on J, with 8 as the count of junction bases outside the gene matches. The germline V gene gives CDR1 as MDHEN and CDR2 as SYDVKM. Inclusive of the bounding cysteine and phenylalanine, the CDR3 is 15 residues long. CDR3 DNA is the only sequence kept; it has 45 bases, read in frame from the first base.

Specimen: PBMCs. This TCR derives from a woman aged 40 to 49 in good health. Some clones in this sample may be carry-over from other donors' samples. Here the chain combines TRBV28 and TRBJ2-2, with 11 bases matching TRBD2. At the DNA level, the sequence is TGTGCCAGCGGAATTAGCGGGAGGGCCTCCGGGGAGCTGTTTTTT. Protein translation: CASGISGRASGELFF.